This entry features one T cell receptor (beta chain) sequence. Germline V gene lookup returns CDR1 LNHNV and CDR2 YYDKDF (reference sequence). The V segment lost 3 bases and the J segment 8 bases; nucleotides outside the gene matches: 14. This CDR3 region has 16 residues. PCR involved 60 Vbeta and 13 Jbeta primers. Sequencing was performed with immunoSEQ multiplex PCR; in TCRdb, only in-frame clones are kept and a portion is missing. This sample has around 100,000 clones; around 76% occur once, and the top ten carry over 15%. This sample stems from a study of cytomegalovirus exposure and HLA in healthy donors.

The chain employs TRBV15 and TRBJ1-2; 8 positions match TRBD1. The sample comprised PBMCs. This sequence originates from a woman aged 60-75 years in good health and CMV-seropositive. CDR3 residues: CATSSQGNRGRVGYTF. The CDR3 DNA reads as TGTGCCACCAGCAGCCAAGGGAACAGGGGGAGGGTCGGCTACACCTTC.